The 12 T cell receptor beta chains reported below all come from one sample, sequenced in a study of T-cell memory formation after mild COVID-19. TCRdb ran MiXCR on the 5' RACE reads and lists one entry per CDR3 protein. The data contain roughly 130,000 distinct CDR3 sequences, roughly 6% of them seen just once; the ten biggest clones take up 2% to 2.5%. The sequenced material came from PBMCs or a T cell subset sorted from them (not recorded which). Receptor source: an adult woman who had mild COVID-19 (a few samples of this study predate the infection). Cell type and time point are not known.

This clonotype was counted between two and nine times. This rearrangement joins TRBV5-1 to TRBJ2-7; 7 bases map to TRBD2. Germline CDR1 is SGHRS and CDR2 is YFSETQ. Unmatched junction bases numbered 5, after V lost 0 bases and J lost 2 bases. CDR3 size: 15 residues. The CDR3 is CASSLAGGTTYEQYF. CDR3 nucleotides: TGCGCCAGCAGCTTGGCCGGGGGGACCACCTACGAGCAGTACTTC.

V and J are TRBV27 and TRBJ2-1, with D possibly TRBD1 on 6 matching bases. V dropped 6 bases and J dropped 4 bases, with 13 bases sitting between them. Germline CDR1 reads MNHEY; CDR2 reads SMNVEV (reference sequence). The CDR3 is 14 residues long. CDR3: CASRDRSGYNEQFF. The CDR3 region has the DNA TGTGCCAGCAGAGACAGGTCGGGGTACAATGAGCAGTTCTTC.

This clonotype was counted only a few times. The chain links TRBV4-1 to TRBJ2-5; 8 positions match TRBD2. The CDR3 runs 17 residues. With V trimmed by 0 bases and J by 2 bases, 8 bases remained unmatched. Germline V gene sequence: CDR1 MGHRA, CDR2 YSYEKL. The CDR3: CASSQDVGGGLQETQYF. CDR3 DNA: TGCGCCAGCAGCCAAGATGTGGGCGGGGGGCTTCAAGAGACCCAGTACTTC.

In this sample, this clonotype turned up many times. The chain has TRBV29-1 and TRBJ1-1; D gene uncertain. The CDR3 extends over 14 amino acids. Germline V CDR1 and CDR2: SQVTM, ANQGSEA. V was shortened by 4 bases and J by 0 bases, with 12 bases between the two germline ends. CDR3 in DNA: TGCAGCGTTGTGGCTACGACCCTGAACACTGAAGCTTTCTTT. Its translation is CSVVATTLNTEAFF.

This clonotype occurred many times. The rearrangement uses TRBV7-9 and TRBJ2-2, with D perhaps matching TRBD1 or TRBD2 (5 bases each). Germline loops: CDR1 SEHNR, CDR2 FQNEAQ (reference sequence). The CDR3 totals 15 residues. The V gene lost 5 bases and the J gene lost 1 base, with 11 bases spanning the gap. CDR3 protein: CASSRQRGNTGELFF. The CDR3 region has the DNA TGTGCCAGCAGCCGGCAGAGGGGGAACACCGGGGAGCTGTTTTTT.

V usage is TRBV12-3 or TRBV12-4 and J usage is TRBJ1-5; no clear D. The CDR3 is 12 residues long. V lost 5 bases to trimming and J lost 6 bases, with 8 bases between them. The CDR3 is CASSTSTQPQHF. As DNA, the CDR3 is TGTGCCAGCAGTACCTCTACTCAGCCCCAGCATTTT.

This chain uses TRBV15 with TRBJ2-1, with 8 bases lining up with TRBD2. Germline V gene sequence: CDR1 LNHNV, CDR2 YYDKDF (reference sequence). This CDR3 comprises 18 residues. V shed 7 bases and J 0 bases; nucleotides not matched to a gene: 14. CDR3 nucleotides: TGTGCCACCAAGGTAGCGGGACTGGGTAGGGGCTCCTACAATGAGCAGTTCTTC. It encodes CATKVAGLGRGSYNEQFF.

The chain is built from TRBV7-3 and TRBJ2-3, with D perhaps given as TRBD1 or TRBD2 (7 bases each). Germline CDR1 and CDR2: SGHTA and FQGTGA. The CDR3 covers 14 residues. The V and J ends lost 4 bases and 7 bases respectively, with 15 bases between them. CDR3 sequence: CASSSSGTEHTQYF. CDR3 DNA sequence: TGTGCCAGCAGCTCAAGCGGGACAGAGCATACGCAGTATTTT.

At least ten counts were recorded for this clonotype. The chain links TRBV7-2 to TRBJ2-3; D may be TRBD1 (6 bases). Trimming took off 5 bases at V and 15 bases at J, with 18 bases between the two ends. CDR1 and CDR2 (germline): SGHTA, FQGNSA. This CDR3 has 12 amino acids. CDR3 DNA sequence: TGTGCCAGCAGCCGTGTGGGGACAACTAATTATTTT. This sequence encodes CASSRVGTTNYF.

This clonotype has a count of ten or more. The CDR3 nucleotides read TGTGCCAGCAGCTTAGGCGGGAGGGCCTACAATGAGCAGTTCTTC. Amino acid sequence: CASSLGGRAYNEQFF. The chain uses TRBV7-9 and TRBJ2-1; TRBD2 matches at 9 bases. The germline V gene has CDR1 SEHNR and CDR2 FQNEAQ (reference sequence). The CDR3 spans 15 residues. J gave up 2 bases and V 1 base, and 0 bases lay outside the gene matches.

The chain combines TRBV15 with TRBJ2-5; D unresolved. CDR1 is LNHNV and CDR2 is YYDKDF in the germline V gene (reference sequence). CDR3 size: 15 residues. The germline V and J ends were trimmed by 2 bases and 7 bases, with 17 bases remaining between them. This CDR3 reads CATSRSEVTAPTQYF. CDR3 coding DNA: TGTGCCACCAGCAGATCTGAGGTCACGGCCCCGACCCAGTACTTC.

This clonotype was counted only a few times. The V gene is TRBV25-1, the J gene TRBJ2-3; TRBD2 agrees at 12 bases. The length of the CDR3 is 19 residues. Germline loops: CDR1 MGHDK, CDR2 SYGVNS. V lost 2 bases and J lost 4; bases outside the gene matches: 13. CDR3 sequence: CASSEPPLTSGGVADTQYF. The DNA of the CDR3 is TGTGCCAGCAGTGAACCCCCCTTGACTAGCGGGGGCGTTGCAGATACGCAGTATTTT.